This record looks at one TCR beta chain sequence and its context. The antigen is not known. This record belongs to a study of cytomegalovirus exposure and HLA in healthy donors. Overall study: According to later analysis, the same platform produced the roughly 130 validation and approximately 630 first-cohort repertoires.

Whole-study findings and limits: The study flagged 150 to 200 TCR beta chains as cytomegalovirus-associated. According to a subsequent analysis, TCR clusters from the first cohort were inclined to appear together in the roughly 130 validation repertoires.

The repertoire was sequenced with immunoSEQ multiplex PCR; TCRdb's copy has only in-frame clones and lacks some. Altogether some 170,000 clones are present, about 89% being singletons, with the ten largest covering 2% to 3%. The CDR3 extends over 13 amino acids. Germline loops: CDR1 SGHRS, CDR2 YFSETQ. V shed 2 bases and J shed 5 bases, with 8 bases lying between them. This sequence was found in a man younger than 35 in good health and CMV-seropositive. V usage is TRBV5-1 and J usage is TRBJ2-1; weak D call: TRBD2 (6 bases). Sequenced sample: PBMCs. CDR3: CASSFRTNNEQFF. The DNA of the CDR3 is TGCGCCAGCAGCTTCAGGACTAACAATGAGCAGTTCTTC.